This entry lists 18 T cell receptor beta chains sequenced from one sample in a study of shared clonotypes between healthy human individuals. Method: immunoSEQ multiplex PCR; TCRdb's copy keeps in-frame clones and lacks some. The sample shows about 2,500,000 clones, roughly 92% of them seen only once. Sequencing was done on a sample of naive CD4+ T cells sorted from blood. Subset reported: CD45RA+ positively selected. The receptors stem from a man aged 18-30 years in good health.

V is TRBV29-1 and J is TRBJ2-5; no definite D call. This CDR3 region has 13 residues. The germline V gene encodes CDR1 SQVTM and CDR2 ANQGSEA. V lost 4 bases to trimming and J lost 2 bases, with 11 bases between them. The CDR3 nucleotides are TGCAGCGTTGCAACAGATAAACAAGAGACCCAGTACTTC. Its translation is CSVATDKQETQYF. The full variable domain, rest sourced from reference TRBV29-1 and TRBJ2-5, is SAVISQKPSRDICQRGTSLTIQCQVDSQVTMMFWYRQQPGQSLTLIATANQGSEATYESGFVIDKFPISRPNLTFSTLTVSNMSPEDSSIYLCSVATDKQETQYFGPGTRLLVL.

V is TRBV30 and J is TRBJ1-5, with 11 bases matching TRBD1. The CDR3 runs to 15 residues. The germline gives CDR1 GTSNPN, CDR2 SVGIG (reference sequence). The V gene end was trimmed by 2 bases and the J gene end by 2 bases; junction bases not matched to a gene: 2. CDR3 bases: TGTGCCTGGAGTAGGACAGGGGGCGGCAATCAGCCCCAGCATTTT. Protein: CAWSRTGGGNQPQHF.

This clone has more than one count but fewer than ten. This chain joins TRBV5-4 and TRBJ1-2, with no clear D. Trimming took 3 bases from V and 6 from J, leaving 12 bases between them. CDR3 length equals 13 residues. Germline CDR1 and CDR2: SGHNT and YYREEE (reference sequence). DNA of the CDR3: TGTGCCAGCAGCTCCCAGGTTGTGAATGGCTACACCTTC. Translated: CASSSQVVNGYTF. Full variable domain (remainder filled in from reference TRBV5-4 and TRBJ1-2): ETGVTQSPTHLIKTRGQQVTLRCSSQSGHNTVSWYQQALGQGPQFIFQYYREEENGRGNFPPRFSGLQFPNYSSELNVNALELDDSALYLCASSSQVVNGYTFGSGTRLTVV.

This chain joins TRBV29-1 and TRBJ2-7; D possibly uses TRBD1 or TRBD2 (5 bases each). Per germline, CDR1 SQVTM and CDR2 ANQGSEA. V was clipped by 8 bases and J by 1 base, with 12 bases between them. CDR3 size: 12 residues. CDR3 region: CSLRDGSYEQYF. For the CDR3, the DNA is TGCAGCCTCCGGGACGGGTCCTACGAGCAGTACTTC.

This chain joins TRBV7-2 and TRBJ2-4; D might be TRBD2 (6 bases). The CDR3 runs 17 residues. V was pared by 5 bases and J by 0 bases, with 17 bases between. The V gene's germline CDR1 is SGHTA and CDR2 FQGNSA. CDR3 DNA sequence: TGTGCCAGCAGCGTAGGAGTAGGGACTTTAGCCAAAAACATTCAGTACTTC. This sequence encodes CASSVGVGTLAKNIQYF.

CDR3 in DNA: TGTGCCAGCTTCCGGGACAGAGATAATTCACCCCTCCACTTT. Its protein product is CASFRDRDNSPLHF. V is TRBV6-1 and J is TRBJ1-6, with TRBD1 matching 7 bases. The CDR3 runs to 14 residues. Trimming cost V 8 bases and J 5 bases; bases outside gene matches: 6. Germline values: CDR1 MNHNS, CDR2 SASEGT.

The chain carries TRBV7-8 and TRBJ2-3; D is unresolved. The CDR3 consists of 13 residues. The germline V gene has CDR1 SGHVS and CDR2 FQNEAQ. V was pared by 7 bases and J by 2 bases, with 10 bases between. The CDR3: CASNYVSTDTQYF. The CDR3 nucleotides are TGTGCCAGCAACTACGTGTCCACAGATACGCAGTATTTT.

The chain recombines TRBV19 with TRBJ2-1; D tentatively fits TRBD1 or TRBD2 (5 bases each). Per germline, CDR1 LNHDA and CDR2 SQIVND (reference sequence). V lost 11 bases and J lost 0, with 5 bases in between. This CDR3 has 11 residues. The CDR3 here is CAGGSYNEQFF. The CDR3 DNA is TGTGCCGGGGGCTCCTACAATGAGCAGTTCTTC.

The rearrangement links TRBV2 to TRBJ1-2; D gene uncertain. Trimming removed 4 bases from V and 8 bases from J, with 11 bases in between. The germline CDR1 and CDR2 sequences are SNHLY and FYNNEI. This CDR3 is 12 amino acids long. The chain's CDR3 is CASSVHDGGYTF. The CDR3 nucleotides are TGTGCCAGCAGTGTTCACGATGGAGGCTACACCTTC.

Remarks on this clone: Distinct nucleotide sequences in the sample also encode this CDR3. The J gene is TRBJ2-3, the V gene TRBV5-1; 11 bases line up with TRBD2. V gave up 0 bases and J gave up 2 bases; unmatched junction bases: 2. This CDR3 comprises 16 residues. Germline assignment: CDR1 SGHRS and CDR2 YFSETQ. The CDR3 DNA follows: TGCGCCAGCAGCTTGGGGGGACTAGCGGACACAGATACGCAGTATTTT. Residues: CASSLGGLADTDTQYF.

The CDR3, as DNA: TGTGCCACCAGCGAGGAGGGGGCGTTTAAGGTCATTCAGTACTTC. The encoded protein is CATSEEGAFKVIQYF. V gene TRBV15 combines with J gene TRBJ2-4; D may be TRBD1 (7 bases). This CDR3 has 15 amino acids. V lost 5 bases, J lost 9 bases, and 20 bases lay in between. Germline V gene data show CDR1 as LNHNV and CDR2 as YYDKDF (reference sequence).

V gene TRBV21-1 combines with J gene TRBJ1-4. TRBV21-1 has pseudogene status. The CDR3 extends over 16 amino acids. The CDR3 reads CASSKEAGVTNEKLFF. DNA for the CDR3: TGTGCCAGCAGCAAAGAAGCCGGGGTAACTAATGAAAAACTGTTTTTT.

A single count supports this clone. Other DNA sequences in the sample encode the same CDR3. This chain uses TRBV7-2 with TRBJ2-3; D remains unclear. Germline CDR1 reads SGHTA; CDR2 reads FQGNSA. The CDR3 spans 11 residues. With 5 bases removed from V and 3 bases from J, the gap between germline ends came to 3 bases. The CDR3 region has the DNA TGTGCCAGCAGCCCGACAGATACGCAGTATTTT. The encoded protein is CASSPTDTQYF.

The J gene is TRBJ1-1, the V gene TRBV28, with D possibly being TRBD1 (6 bases). V lost 5 bases and J lost 11, with 21 bases in between. CDR3 size: 14 residues. CDR1 MDHEN and CDR2 SYDVKM come from the germline V gene. The CDR3: CASSIPGGALGAFF. CDR3 DNA sequence: TGTGCCAGCAGTATACCGGGGGGCGCCTTAGGGGCTTTCTTT.

The rearrangement uses TRBV6-1 and TRBJ1-2, with unresolved D. V shed 5 bases and J shed 4 bases, with 5 bases lying between them. The CDR3 consists of 11 residues. CDR1 MNHNS and CDR2 SASEGT come from the germline V gene. The CDR3 bases are TGTGCCAGCAGTCCGTTCTATGGCTACACCTTC. Translated, it gives CASSPFYGYTF.

The rearrangement joins TRBV6-5 to TRBJ2-3; no definite D call. The CDR3 totals 16 residues. Trimming took off 3 bases at V and 0 bases at J, with 13 bases between the two ends. CDR1 MNHEY and CDR2 SVGAGI come from the germline V gene. The CDR3: CASSYSPPTSTDTQYF. In DNA form, the CDR3 reads TGTGCCAGCAGTTATTCCCCCCCCACTAGCACAGATACGCAGTATTTT.

The chain is built from TRBV10-3 and TRBJ2-7, with a tentative D call TRBD1 (6 bases). The V end lost 6 bases, the J end lost 8 bases, and 26 bases lay between the germline ends. The germline V gene has CDR1 ENHRY and CDR2 SYGVKD. This CDR3 region has 16 residues. CDR3 in amino acids: CAISAVAWLSGDKQYF. In DNA, the CDR3 is TGTGCCATCAGCGCCGTGGCCTGGTTGTCAGGGGATAAGCAGTACTTC.

J is TRBJ2-1 and V is TRBV9; D is uncertain. Germline V CDR1 and CDR2: SGDLS, YYNGEE. The V end was cut by 2 bases, the J end by 0 bases, with 9 bases between. This CDR3 contains 15 residues. The chain's CDR3 is CASSVTVSSYNEQFF. CDR3 nucleotide sequence: TGTGCCAGCAGCGTTACGGTGAGCTCCTACAATGAGCAGTTCTTC.